One sample yielded the 12 T cell receptor beta chains listed below, sequenced in a study of T cells in Graves' hyperthyroidism and ophthalmopathy. Amplification yielded TCR beta CDR3 regions, with RNA transcripts as the source. With the HTBI primer set, the TCR CDR3 went through a first round of RT-PCR. Each CDR3 protein gets one entry after TCRdb re-called the multiplex PCR reads with MiXCR. The table shows some 560,000 distinct CDR3 sequences, with about 15% occurring only once. The sequenced sample consisted of blood. The receptors originated from a woman aged 25 to 39 with Graves' hyperthyroidism.

This clonotype has a count of ten or more. The chain uses TRBV12-3 or TRBV12-4 and TRBJ1-5; 9 bases match TRBD1. The CDR3 is 15 residues long. The J segment lost 7 bases and the V segment lost 6 bases, leaving 10 bases of the junction unmatched. This CDR3 is CASSYPGQGWQPQHF. The CDR3 region has the DNA TGTGCCAGCAGCTATCCCGGACAGGGGTGGCAGCCCCAGCATTTT.

This clonotype was counted at least ten times. The chain couples TRBV6-2 or TRBV6-3 to TRBJ1-1; no clear D. Germline CDR1 MNHEY, CDR2 SVGEGT. The CDR3 length is 13 residues. V lost 2 bases and J lost 1, with 5 bases in between. The CDR3 DNA reads TGTGCCAGCAGTTACCAACAGAACACTGAAGCTTTCTTT. Amino acids: CASSYQQNTEAFF.

At least ten counts were recorded for this clonotype. J is TRBJ2-5 and V is TRBV11-2, with D perhaps matching TRBD1 or TRBD2 (5 bases each). The CDR3 sequence is 15 residues long. Between the trimmed V and J ends, which lost 1 base and 1 base, there was a span of 10 bases. CDR1 is SGHAT and CDR2 is FQNNGV in the germline V gene. The CDR3 DNA follows: TGTGCCAGCAGCTTAGTAAAGGGGACCCAAGAGACCCAGTACTTC. This translates into CASSLVKGTQETQYF.

Concerning this clonotype itself: This may stem from a read error, because a much larger clone lies one nucleotide away. The chain combines TRBV10-2 with TRBJ2-2, with a tentative D call TRBD2 (5 bases). Germline V gene data show CDR1 as WSHSY and CDR2 as SAAADI. CDR3 length: 14 residues. CDR3 in amino acids: CAISERGGAGELFF. CDR3 coding DNA: TGCGCCATCAGTGAGCGTGGAGGCGCCGGGGAGCTGTTTTTT.

This clonotype occurred a few times. This sequence may be a read error, since a much larger clone differs from it by one base. The V and J genes are TRBV5-1 and TRBJ2-7; TRBD1 is a possible D gene (5 bases). The DNA end is a closer match to TRBJ2-1, so the J assignment may be wrong. The CDR3 is 18 residues long. CDR1 is SGHRS and CDR2 is YFSETQ in the germline V gene. In nucleotides, the CDR3 is TGCGCCAGCAGCTTGGCCCTACCCCTTCCGACAGACTCCTACGAGCAGTTCTTC. It yields the protein CASSLALPLPTDSYEQFF.

There are a few counts of this clonotype. This rearrangement joins TRBV6-1 to TRBJ2-5, with 8 bases aligning to TRBD1. The CDR3 covers 12 residues. V shed 4 bases and J 9 bases; nucleotides not matched to a gene: 4. The V gene's germline CDR1 is MNHNS and CDR2 SASEGT. The DNA for the CDR3 is TGTGCCAGCAGTGGGACAGGGCTGGCCCAGTACTTC. Its translation: CASSGTGLAQYF.

This clonotype was seen at least ten times. The chain combines TRBV5-1 with TRBJ2-1; D may be TRBD2 (5 bases). Looked up from germline, CDR1 is SGHRS and CDR2 is YFSETQ. Trimming pared 5 bases from V and 0 bases from J, leaving 21 bases between. The CDR3 loop spans 18 amino acids. CDR3 protein: CASRHPAGTSFSYNEQFF. CDR3 coding DNA: TGCGCCAGCAGGCATCCCGCGGGCACCTCATTCTCCTACAATGAGCAGTTCTTC.

The chain joins TRBV28 to TRBJ1-4; TRBD1 matches 7 bases. The germline V gene has CDR1 MDHEN and CDR2 SYDVKM. CDR3 length: 15 amino acids. The J segment lost 5 bases and the V segment lost 5 bases, leaving 8 bases of the junction unmatched. The CDR3 DNA is TGTGCCAGCAGTCCGCAGATAGGGGGCAATGAAAAACTGTTTTTT. This gives the protein CASSPQIGGNEKLFF.

This clonotype has at least ten counts. The chain employs TRBV20-1 and TRBJ2-3, with 10 bases identical to TRBD2. In germline, CDR1 is DFQATT, CDR2 SNEGSKA (reference sequence). Trimming at V came to 6 bases and at J to 1 base, leaving 16 bases not matched to a gene. CDR3 length: 18 residues. CDR3 sequence: CSAALAGGLTRRTDTQYF. CDR3 nucleotides: TGCAGTGCCGCGTTAGCGGGAGGCCTCACCCGTCGCACAGATACGCAGTATTTT.

At least ten counts were recorded for this clonotype. This chain connects TRBV12-3 or TRBV12-4 to TRBJ1-2, with TRBD1 matching 11 bases. The CDR3 has 16 amino acids. V lost 2 bases, J lost 1 base, and 3 bases stayed unmatched. DNA of the CDR3: TGTGCCAGCAGTTTATCGGGGACAGGGGGTAACTATGGCTACACCTTC. Its translation: CASSLSGTGGNYGYTF.

This clonotype came up many times. The V gene is TRBV24-1, the J gene TRBJ2-1, with a possible D match to TRBD2 (6 bases). The CDR3 is 15 amino acids. V lost 2 bases and J 6 bases, leaving 13 bases between the germline ends. Germline V gives CDR1 KGHDR, CDR2 SFDVKD. CDR3 coding DNA: TGTGCCACCAGTGATTCGGGGGACGCGCTCAATGAGCAGTTCTTC. Translated: CATSDSGDALNEQFF.

There are many counts of this clonotype. This rearrangement joins TRBV20-1 to TRBJ2-3; D could derive from TRBD1 or TRBD2 (5 bases each). This CDR3 is built from 13 residues. Looked up from germline, CDR1 is DFQATT and CDR2 is SNEGSKA (reference sequence). Deletions cut 5 bases from V and 9 bases from J, with 18 bases between. The CDR3 spells CSAHPSQGPTQYF. CDR3 coding DNA: TGCAGTGCTCATCCCTCCCAGGGACCGACGCAGTATTTT.